This T cell receptor (beta chain) derives from a study of Graves' ophthalmopathy and Graves' hyperthyroidism. Researchers took RNA transcripts and amplified TCR beta CDR3 regions from them. First-round RT-PCR used HTBI primers; second-round multiplex PCR followed. In TCRdb, the multiplex PCR reads were re-called with MiXCR into one record per CDR3 protein. Among about 410,000 distinct CDR3 sequences listed, around 17% were seen once. Deletions cut 5 bases from V and 0 bases from J, with 8 bases between. The CDR3 contains 13 residues. Germline CDR1 MNHEY, CDR2 SMNVEV (reference sequence). This sequence originates from a woman under 30 with Graves' ophthalmopathy. This chain links TRBV27 with TRBJ2-7; D gene uncertain. The sequenced sample consisted of peripheral blood. DNA of the CDR3: TGTGCCAGCAGTAAGGCCAACTCCTACGAGCAGTACTTC. Translation gives CASSKANSYEQYF.